Following are 10 T cell receptor beta chains from one sample sequenced in a study of control samples from healthy donors and cancer patients. The assay was immunoSEQ multiplex PCR, and TCRdb's table has in-frame clones only and misses some. The repertoire holds approximately 40,000 clones, with around 83% as singletons. The sequencing sample was made of PBMCs. The receptor source for this set is a woman aged 55-69 years with lung cancer.

The chain combines TRBV4-1 with TRBJ1-2, with D hard to call. This CDR3 spans 16 amino acids. Per germline, CDR1 MGHRA and CDR2 YSYEKL. The V end was cut by 5 bases, the J end by 0 bases, with 16 bases between. The CDR3, as DNA: TGCGCCAGCAGCACTGGACCCGGCGCAGCTAACTATGGCTACACCTTC. It codes for CASSTGPGAANYGYTF.

V gene TRBV5-6 combines with J gene TRBJ1-1; a possible D gene is TRBD1 (5 bases). The CDR3 spans 14 residues. The V end lost 0 bases, the J end lost 10 bases, and 16 bases lay between the germline ends. Germline values: CDR1 SGHDT, CDR2 YYEEEE. The CDR3 sequence: CASSLVAGGRAAFF. CDR3 coding DNA: TGTGCCAGCAGCTTGGTGGCGGGGGGTCGTGCAGCTTTCTTT.

The V gene is TRBV28, the J gene TRBJ2-4; D unresolved. V shed 5 bases and J shed 0 bases, with 8 bases lying between them. Germline CDR1 and CDR2: MDHEN and SYDVKM. This CDR3 region has 14 residues. CDR3 region: CASSPTLAKNIQYF. Written as DNA, the CDR3 is TGTGCCAGCAGTCCGACCCTAGCCAAAAACATTCAGTACTTC. Variable domain in full (rest from reference TRBV28 and TRBJ2-4): DVKVTQSSRYLVKRTGEKVFLECVQDMDHENMFWYRQDPGLGLRLIYFSYDVKMKEKGDIPEGYSVSREKKERFSLILESASTNQTSMYLCASSPTLAKNIQYFGAGTRLSVL.

In this sample, this clone turned up once. The chain couples TRBV4-1 to TRBJ2-5, with no clear D. From germline, CDR1 is MGHRA and CDR2 YSYEKL. The CDR3 is 14 residues long. Trimming left V 4 bases short and J 5 bases short, with 14 bases between. The DNA of the CDR3 is TGCGCCAGCAGCCCTCGATCCGCGTGGGAGACCCAGTACTTC. Translated, it gives CASSPRSAWETQYF.

The chain has TRBV5-1 and TRBJ2-3, with 9 bases aligning to TRBD2. The CDR3 sequence is 19 residues long. Unmatched junction bases numbered 15, after V lost 0 bases and J lost 4 bases. From germline, CDR1 is SGHRS and CDR2 YFSETQ. The CDR3 loop reads CASSLEIWVEGLAADTQYF. The DNA for the CDR3 is TGCGCCAGCAGCTTGGAAATCTGGGTCGAGGGACTAGCAGCAGATACGCAGTATTTT.

V is TRBV19 and J is TRBJ2-5; the D gene is possibly TRBD2 (6 bases). Germline V gives CDR1 LNHDA, CDR2 SQIVND (reference sequence). The CDR3 covers 10 residues. Trimming cost V 10 bases and J 4 bases, with 7 bases left between them. CDR3 in DNA: TGTGCCACCGGGAGAGAGACCCAGTACTTC. Residues: CATGRETQYF.

This clone is a singleton in its sample. The rearrangement uses TRBV29-1 and TRBJ2-7; D gene ambiguous. Deletions cut 0 bases from V and 6 bases from J, with 12 bases between. The length of the CDR3 is 13 residues. From germline, CDR1 is SQVTM and CDR2 ANQGSEA. For the CDR3, the DNA is TGCAGCGTTGAAGATGACACAGCAAGCGAGCAGTACTTC. As protein: CSVEDDTASEQYF.

This clone was counted between two and nine times. V usage is TRBV3-1 (or the pseudogene TRBV3-2) and J usage is TRBJ2-7, with TRBD2 as a possible D gene (7 bases). This CDR3 has 15 residues. V was cut by 1 base and J by 3 bases, with 13 bases left in between. Germline V gives CDR1 LGHDT, CDR2 YNNKEL (reference sequence). The CDR3 region is CASSQATGGLYEQYF. The CDR3 DNA sequence: TGTGCCAGCAGCCAAGCGACGGGGGGCCTCTACGAGCAGTACTTC.

This chain connects TRBV29-1 to TRBJ2-2; 14 bases map to TRBD2. This CDR3 contains 15 residues. Germline assignment: CDR1 SQVTM and CDR2 ANQGSEA. J gave up 6 bases and V 2 bases, and 2 bases lay outside the gene matches. CDR3 sequence reads: CSVEWTSGGPGELFF. DNA for the CDR3: TGCAGCGTTGAATGGACTAGCGGGGGGCCCGGGGAGCTGTTTTTT.

This clone was counted a few times. The rearrangement links TRBV7-8 to TRBJ1-4; no clear D gene. The V end lost 1 base, the J end lost 8 bases, and 23 bases lay between the germline ends. This CDR3 contains 18 residues. Germline V gene sequence: CDR1 SGHVS, CDR2 FQNEAQ. In DNA form, the CDR3 reads TGTGCCAGCAGCTTAGGTGCACAAACGGGGTTACGGGAAGAAAAACTGTTTTTT. Translation gives CASSLGAQTGLREEKLFF.